This T cell receptor (beta chain) originates from a study of T cell repertoires in cytomegalovirus infection. MiXCR was run by TCRdb on the reads, yielding one entry per CDR3 protein. The sample gives around 530,000 distinct CDR3 sequences, about 30% of which show up once; 13% is in the top ten. This clonotype has just a few counts. The germline V gene encodes CDR1 SEHNR and CDR2 FQNEAQ (reference sequence). The CDR3 runs to 15 residues. The V and J ends lost 5 bases and 5 bases, in that order; junction bases with no gene match: 6. The V call is TRBV7-9, the J call TRBJ1-4; TRBD1 matches 9 bases. The receptor was derived from a human donor in good health (CMV status not recorded). Some clones in this sample may be carry-over from other donors' samples. Specimen: PBMCs. The DNA of the CDR3 is TGTGCCAGCAGCGGCACAGGGGGCGAAAATGAAAAACTGTTTTTT. Its protein product is CASSGTGGENEKLFF.